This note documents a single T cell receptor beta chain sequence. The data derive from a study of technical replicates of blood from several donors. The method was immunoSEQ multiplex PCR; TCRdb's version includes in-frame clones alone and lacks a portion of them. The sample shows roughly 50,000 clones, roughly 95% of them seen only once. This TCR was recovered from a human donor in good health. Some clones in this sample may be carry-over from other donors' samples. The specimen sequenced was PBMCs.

The CDR3 sequence: CASSSGRGGPNTGELFF. CDR3 bases: TGTGCCAGCAGCTCCGGCCGGGGGGGGCCGAACACCGGGGAGCTGTTTTTT. The genes are TRBV7-3 and TRBJ2-2, with TRBD2 matching 8 bases. The junction had 7 bases not matched to a gene; V was cut back by 4 bases and J by 0 bases. The germline CDR1 and CDR2 sequences are SGHTA and FQGTGA. The CDR3 sequence is 17 residues long.